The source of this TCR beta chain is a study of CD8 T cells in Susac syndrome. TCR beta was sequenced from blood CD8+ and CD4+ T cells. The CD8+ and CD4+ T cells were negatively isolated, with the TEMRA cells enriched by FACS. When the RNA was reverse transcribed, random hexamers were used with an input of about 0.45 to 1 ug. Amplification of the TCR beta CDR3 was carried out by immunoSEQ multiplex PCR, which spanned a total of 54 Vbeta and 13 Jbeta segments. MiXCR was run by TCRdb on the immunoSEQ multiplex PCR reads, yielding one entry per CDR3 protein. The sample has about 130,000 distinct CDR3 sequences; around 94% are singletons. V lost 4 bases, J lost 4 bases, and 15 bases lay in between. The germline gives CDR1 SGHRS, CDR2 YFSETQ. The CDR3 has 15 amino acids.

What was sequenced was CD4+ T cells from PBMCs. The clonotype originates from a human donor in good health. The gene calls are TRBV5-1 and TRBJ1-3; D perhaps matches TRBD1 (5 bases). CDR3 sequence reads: CASSAYGTEGNTIYF. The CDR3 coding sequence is TGCGCCAGCAGCGCGTACGGGACGGAAGGAAACACCATATATTTT.